A single TCR beta chain is shown here with its context. The data belong to a study of shared clonotypes between healthy human individuals. About the research overall: Two women and a few men aged 18 to 49 served as donors.

Each cell subset's genomic DNA was divided evenly among several immunoSEQ plates. As handled by the study authors: Filtering differed since immunoSEQ provided only junctions, with no quality scores. This table comes from immunoSEQ multiplex PCR, and its TCRdb copy is limited to in-frame clones, with some not included. The D gene and trimming were derived from the DNA, and the V and J assignments and clone size from that table. The sample has about 490,000 clones; 60% to 85% are singletons. Free of recent acute infections or vaccinations, the donors were healthy HIV-negative adults. Germline loops: CDR1 SGHRS, CDR2 YFSETQ. This CDR3 comprises 14 residues. V lost 4 bases and J lost 4; bases outside the gene matches: 6.

The receptor comes from a woman between 40 and 55 years old in good health. Some clones in this sample may be carry-over from other donors' samples. The rearrangement joins TRBV5-1 to TRBJ2-7; 9 bases align to TRBD1. The sample was PBMCs. CDR3 residues: CASSGRDRDYEQYF. The CDR3 bases are TGCGCCAGCAGCGGCCGGGACAGGGATTACGAGCAGTACTTC.